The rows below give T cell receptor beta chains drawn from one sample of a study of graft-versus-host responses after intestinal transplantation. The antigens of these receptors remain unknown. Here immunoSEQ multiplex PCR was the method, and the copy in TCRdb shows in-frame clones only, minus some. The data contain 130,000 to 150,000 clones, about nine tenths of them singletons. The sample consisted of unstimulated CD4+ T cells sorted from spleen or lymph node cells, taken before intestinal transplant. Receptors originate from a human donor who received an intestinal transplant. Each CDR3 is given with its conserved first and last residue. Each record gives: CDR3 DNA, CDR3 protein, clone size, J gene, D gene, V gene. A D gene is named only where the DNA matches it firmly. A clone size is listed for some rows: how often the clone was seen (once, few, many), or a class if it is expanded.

TGCGCCAGCAGCTTGGTGGGGACGTCAAATGAAAAACTGTTTTTT	CASSLVGTSNEKLFF	NA	TRBJ1-4	NA	TRBV5-1
TGTGCCAGCAGCCAAGTGTCTAGCGGGAGGGCCAACACAGATACGCAGTATTTT	CASSQVSSGRANTDTQYF	few	TRBJ2-3	TRBD2	TRBV4-2
TGTGCCAGCAGTGATATGGGTTGGACAGGGGGAAACACCATATATTTT	CASSDMGWTGGNTIYF	NA	TRBJ1-3	TRBD1	TRBV28
TGTGCCAGCAGTTCCTACAGTACCAGCTCCTACGAGCAGTACTTC	CASSSYSTSSYEQYF	NA	TRBJ2-7	NA	TRBV27
TGTGCCAGTCGCGCGTCTTGGACGTATACTGGCTACACCTTC	CASRASWTYTGYTF	NA	TRBJ1-2	NA	TRBV19
TGTGCCAGCAGCCCCGGACTAGCGGGGAGAGGGTTCTTC	CASSPGLAGRGFF	once	TRBJ2-1	TRBD2	TRBV7-9
TGTGCCAGCAGCTCAGGCACAGATACGCAGTATTTT	CASSSGTDTQYF	NA	TRBJ2-3	NA	TRBV7-2
TGTGCCAGCAGCGTGGCCCCATTGGGGGGGGGAGGTGAAAAACTGTTTTTT	CASSVAPLGGGGEKLFF	NA	TRBJ1-4	NA	TRBV9
TGTGCCAGCAGTTTAACACCAAACCTCAATTCACCCCTCCACTTT	CASSLTPNLNSPLHF	NA	TRBJ1-6	NA	TRBV28
TGCGCCAGCAGATGGGGGGGAGGCGAGCAGTACTTC	CASRWGGGEQYF	NA	TRBJ2-7	TRBD2	TRBV5-1
TGTGCTAGTGGTTCTCTCCCGGGACAGGGGACTGGCTACACCTTC	CASGSLPGQGTGYTF	once	TRBJ1-2	TRBD1	TRBV12-5
TGTGCTAGCAGCTTAGCTCAAGGGCCAATGTACGAGCAGTACTTC	CASSLAQGPMYEQYF	NA	TRBJ2-7	NA	TRBV7-7
TGTGCCAGCAGCTTAAGAGGCGCCAATTACAATGAGCAGTTCTTC	CASSLRGANYNEQFF	NA	TRBJ2-1	NA	TRBV7-3
TGTGCCAGCAGCCCCCAGACGGGCAATCAGCCCCAGCATTTT	CASSPQTGNQPQHF	NA	TRBJ1-5	NA	TRBV2
TGCGCCAGCAGTGATGGCTACCGAGAGACCCAGTACTTC	CASSDGYRETQYF	NA	TRBJ2-5	NA	TRBV10-2
TGTGCCAGCACCCTACGGGACAGGGCCTCTGGAAACACCATATATTTT	CASTLRDRASGNTIYF	NA	TRBJ1-3	TRBD1	TRBV2
TGTGCCAGCAGTTACTTTGGACAGGGCCAAAACACTGAAGCTTTCTTT	CASSYFGQGQNTEAFF	NA	TRBJ1-1	TRBD1	TRBV6-5
TGTGCCAGCAGTCCCTTCGGACAGATTAATCCTAACTATGGCTACACCTTC	CASSPFGQINPNYGYTF	NA	TRBJ1-2	NA	TRBV25-1
TGTGCCAGCAGGTGGACTAGCGGATACTACAATGAGCAGTTCTTC	CASRWTSGYYNEQFF	NA	TRBJ2-1	TRBD2	TRBV6-1
TGTGCCTGGAGTCTTACAGGGAGGGTCGCGCCTGAAGCTTTCTTT	CAWSLTGRVAPEAFF	NA	TRBJ1-1	NA	TRBV30
TGTGCCTGGAGTGACGGGGTCGTGGGCCCCTCCTATAATTCACCCCTCCACTTT	CAWSDGVVGPSYNSPLHF	NA	TRBJ1-6	NA	TRBV30
TGCGCCAGCAGCCAGCCCTACCGGGACAGCCGCAATCAGCCCCAGCATTTT	CASSQPYRDSRNQPQHF	NA	TRBJ1-5	TRBD1	TRBV4-1
TGTGCCAGCAGCATACTAGCGGGAGCGTACAATGAGCAGTTCTTC	CASSILAGAYNEQFF	NA	TRBJ2-1	TRBD2	TRBV7-9
TGCAGCGTTGAGGGGGGACCCACAGATACGCAGTATTTT	CSVEGGPTDTQYF	NA	TRBJ2-3	NA	TRBV29-1
TGTGCCAGCAGCCCTATAGGGGGGGTTGGCTACACCTTC	CASSPIGGVGYTF	NA	TRBJ1-2	NA	TRBV7-2
TGTGCCTGGAGTGACGATACGGACGAGCAGTACTTC	CAWSDDTDEQYF	NA	TRBJ2-7	NA	TRBV30
TGTGCCAGTAGTAGCCCCGGGACAGGGGACTCCTACGAGCAGTACTTC	CASSSPGTGDSYEQYF	NA	TRBJ2-7	TRBD1	TRBV19
TGTGCCAGCTCACCACTTAGCAATCAGCCCCAGCATTTT	CASSPLSNQPQHF	NA	TRBJ1-5	NA	TRBV18
TGTGCCAGCAGTACAGGTCCCTTCCTCGGTCGGGCCAACGTCCTGACTTTC	CASSTGPFLGRANVLTF	NA	TRBJ2-6	NA	TRBV28
TGTGCCAGTACCTCCACCGGACTAGCGGGAGGAACATACGAGCAGTACTTC	CASTSTGLAGGTYEQYF	NA	TRBJ2-7	TRBD2	TRBV19
TGTGCCAGCAGCGTAGAGGGACAGGGGGGTATGGAGCAGTTCTTC	CASSVEGQGGMEQFF	NA	TRBJ2-1	TRBD1	TRBV9
TGTGCCAGCAGCCGACTGGCTAACTATGGCTACACCTTC	CASSRLANYGYTF	NA	TRBJ1-2	NA	TRBV6-5
TGTGCCAGCAGTTTCGGGACGGCCAACTACGAGCAGTACTTC	CASSFGTANYEQYF	NA	TRBJ2-7	NA	TRBV27
TGTGCCACCAATGAGCAGTTCTTC	CATNEQFF	NA	TRBJ2-1	NA	TRBV5-4
TGTGCCAGTTGGGGGTCAGAGACCCAGTACTTC	CASWGSETQYF	NA	TRBJ2-5	NA	TRBV2
TGTGCCAGCAGCCCCCTCGGTAAGAACACCGGGGAGCTGTTTTTT	CASSPLGKNTGELFF	few	TRBJ2-2	NA	TRBV7-9
TGTGCCAGCAGTCGTTTAGCGGGGACCTACAATGAGCAGTTCTTC	CASSRLAGTYNEQFF	NA	TRBJ2-1	TRBD2	TRBV7-3
TGTGCCAGCAGCTTGTCCCCGGGACAGAATTGGAATAAGGGCAATCAGCCCCAGCATTTT	CASSLSPGQNWNKGNQPQHF	NA	TRBJ1-5	TRBD1	TRBV5-5
TGTGCCAGTAGTATAGCCGGTGATTGGCGAGAGACCCAGTACTTC	CASSIAGDWRETQYF	NA	TRBJ2-5	NA	TRBV19
TGCGCCAGCAGCTTAAAACCGGGACAGGAATCCTACGAGCAGTACTTC	CASSLKPGQESYEQYF	NA	TRBJ2-7	TRBD1	TRBV5-1
TGCGCCAGCAGCCAAGGAACGGGAGGTCGGGTAGATACGCAGTATTTT	CASSQGTGGRVDTQYF	NA	TRBJ2-3	TRBD2	TRBV4-3
TGTGCCAGCAGTCCGAATCAGTCAGCTTACTACACCTTC	CASSPNQSAYYTF	NA	TRBJ1-2	NA	TRBV28
TGTGCCAGTAGTAGGGGCTACACAGATACGCAGTATTTT	CASSRGYTDTQYF	NA	TRBJ2-3	NA	TRBV19
TGTGCCAGCAGCTCGGGGACTCGCGGGAGGGGTGACGAGACCCAGTACTTC	CASSSGTRGRGDETQYF	NA	TRBJ2-5	TRBD2	TRBV7-6